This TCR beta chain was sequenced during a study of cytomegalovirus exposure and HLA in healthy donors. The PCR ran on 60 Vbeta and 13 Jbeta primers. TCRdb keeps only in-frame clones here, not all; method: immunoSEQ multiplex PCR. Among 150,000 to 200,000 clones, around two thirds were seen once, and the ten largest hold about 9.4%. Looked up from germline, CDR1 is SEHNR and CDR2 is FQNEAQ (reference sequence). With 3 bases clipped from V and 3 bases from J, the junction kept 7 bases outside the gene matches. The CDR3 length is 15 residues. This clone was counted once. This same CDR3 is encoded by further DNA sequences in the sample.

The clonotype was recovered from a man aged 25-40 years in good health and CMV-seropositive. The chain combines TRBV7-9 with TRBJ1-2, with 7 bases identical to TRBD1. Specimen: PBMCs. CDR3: CASSFTRDSYYGYTF. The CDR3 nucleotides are TGTGCCAGCAGCTTTACCCGGGACAGCTACTATGGCTACACCTTC.